The T cell receptor beta chain under discussion was sequenced for a study of post-analysis software for immune sequencing data. Study-wide context: Both relapsing-remitting and secondary progressive multiple sclerosis featured among the disease courses, as did progressive-relapsing multiple sclerosis.

The germline gives CDR1 SGHNT, CDR2 YYREEE (reference sequence). J gave up 11 bases and V 3 bases, and 18 bases lay outside the gene matches. This CDR3 has 18 amino acids. About this clonotype: The antigen remains undetermined.

Study findings and constraints: Relative to controls, patients with multiple sclerosis showed significantly lower normalized Chao1 diversity. Comparison of patients with controls showed a handful of TRBV segments more frequent in patients, TRBV5-6, TRBV5-1 and TRBV20-1 among them.

TCR beta libraries were prepared from cDNA with unique molecular identifiers. TCRdb re-analysed the PCR reads in MiXCR, keeping a single row per CDR3 protein. Among 600,000 to 750,000 distinct CDR3 sequences, approximately 59% were seen once, and the ten largest hold around 10%. Sequencing used blood. This clonotype was obtained from a girl aged 2 to 10 with multiple sclerosis. The V gene is TRBV5-4, the J gene TRBJ2-5; TRBD2 matches at 14 bases. DNA of the CDR3: TGTGCCAGCAGCTGGCCGGGCGCCGGGACTAGCGGGAGTGGTGAGCAGTACTTC. As protein: CASSWPGAGTSGSGEQYF.